This TCR beta chain stems from a study of blood T cell repertoires in COVID-19. Overall study: Spain, Italy and the United States supplied samples that represented acute and convalescent COVID-19.

This CDR3 spans 14 amino acids. The V gene lost 2 bases and the J gene lost 4 bases, with 11 bases spanning the gap. Germline CDR1 is LGHDT and CDR2 is YNNKEL (reference sequence). TCRdb keeps only in-frame clones here, not all; method: immunoSEQ multiplex PCR. The sample holds fewer than 450,000 clones, approximately 90% seen once. The specimen sequenced was PBMCs or T cells enriched from blood (not recorded which). The V gene is TRBV3-1 (or the pseudogene TRBV3-2), the J gene TRBJ1-1, with D possibly being TRBD1 (5 bases). The TCR was taken from a woman younger than 35 who had recovered from COVID-19. CDR3 coding DNA: TGTGCCAGCAGCCAAAACCGGAGGGGCACTGAAGCTTTCTTT. It is translated as CASSQNRRGTEAFF.